Listed below are T cell receptor beta chains from one sample, sequenced in a study of OX40 agonist ivuxolimab in advanced cancers. Assay: immunoSEQ multiplex PCR; the TCRdb copy retains only in-frame clones and omits some. The sample includes 12,000 or so clones, just over 85% seen only once; the top ten take 29%. Sequences were derived from CD4+ or CD8+ T cells sorted from blood, sampled in a trial of the OX40 agonist ivuxolimab. These receptors originate from an adult with an advanced solid tumor such as melanoma, head and neck, liver or kidney cancer. The CDR3 runs from the conserved cysteine through the conserved F or W. The D gene is left open where the match is weak. Some rows have no size entry. The others give once, few or many, or a class for an expanded clone.

CDR3 DNA | CDR3 protein | D gene | V gene | CDR3 length | J gene | clone size
TGCGCCAGCAGGCTTGGTGGACAGGGCTACGAGCAGTACTTC | CASRLGGQGYEQYF | TRBD1 | TRBV5-1 | 14 | TRBJ2-7 | .
TGTGCCAGCGAACAGAGGGGACTCACAGATACGCAGTATTTT | CASEQRGLTDTQYF | . | TRBV6-5 | 14 | TRBJ2-3 | .
TGTGCCAGCAGCCAAGAGGGGCTAGCGCTCGCCGGGGAGCTGTTTTTT | CASSQEGLALAGELFF | . | TRBV4-2 | 16 | TRBJ2-2 | .
TGTGCCAGCAGCGACACAGATACGCAGTATTTT | CASSDTDTQYF | . | TRBV9 | 11 | TRBJ2-3 | few
TGTGCCAGCAGCTTAACACCGGGACAGCTACGCACAGATACGCAGTATTTT | CASSLTPGQLRTDTQYF | TRBD1 | TRBV7-6 | 17 | TRBJ2-3 | .
TGTGCCAGCACGTCAAACGGACGGAGCTCCTACGAGCAGTACTTC | CASTSNGRSSYEQYF | . | TRBV28 | 15 | TRBJ2-7 | .
TGTGCCTGGAGTCGGGACGGGGAGCTGTTTTTT | CAWSRDGELFF | . | TRBV30 | 11 | TRBJ2-2 | .
TGTGCCAGCAGCCTCCCTCAGGGGGAGCCCCAGCATTTT | CASSLPQGEPQHF | TRBD1 | TRBV28 | 13 | TRBJ1-5 | few
TGTGCCAGCAGAGACCATACCGACACCGGGGAGCTGTTTTTT | CASRDHTDTGELFF | . | TRBV28 | 14 | TRBJ2-2 | .
TGCGCCAGCAGTCGACAGCCTAATGAAAAACTGTTTTTT | CASSRQPNEKLFF | . | TRBV5-1 | 13 | TRBJ1-4 | .
TGCGCCAGCAGCCAAGATGAACTGCCTATGAGGGAGCAGTACTTC | CASSQDELPMREQYF | . | TRBV4-1 | 15 | TRBJ2-7 | .
TGTGCCAGCAGCTTAGAGGCAGCTAGCCCTGAGCAGTACTTC | CASSLEAASPEQYF | . | TRBV13 | 14 | TRBJ2-7 | .
TGCGCCAGCAGGGCATCCGGGAAAGAGGCCCAGTACTTC | CASRASGKEAQYF | . | TRBV10-1 | 13 | TRBJ2-5 | .
TGTGCCAGCAGCGTAGGAAAGGCCCCAGAGGAGCAGTACTTC | CASSVGKAPEEQYF | . | TRBV9 | 14 | TRBJ2-7 | .
TGCGCCAGCAGCTTGGACCCCACAGGGTTAACCTACGAGCAGTACTTC | CASSLDPTGLTYEQYF | . | TRBV5-1 | 16 | TRBJ2-7 | .
TGTGCCAGCAGCTGGAGGGACAGCCCTCTCTATAATTCACCCCTCCACTTT | CASSWRDSPLYNSPLHF | TRBD1 | TRBV5-4 | 17 | TRBJ1-6 | medium-sized
TGCGCCAGCAGCCCCTGGACTAGCGGGAACCAAGAGACCCAGTACTTC | CASSPWTSGNQETQYF | TRBD2 | TRBV4-3 | 16 | TRBJ2-5 | .
TGTGCCAGCAGCGCCTGGGACAAGGGCCCGTACAATGAGCAGTTCTTC | CASSAWDKGPYNEQFF | . | TRBV9 | 16 | TRBJ2-1 | once
TGTGCCAGCACGACAGGGGATGAAAAACTGTTTTTT | CASTTGDEKLFF | TRBD1 | TRBV6-5 | 12 | TRBJ1-4 | .
TGTGCCAGCAGTGAGGGAAGAGTCAACAATGAGCAGTTCTTC | CASSEGRVNNEQFF | . | TRBV25-1 | 14 | TRBJ2-1 | .
TGCGCCAGCAGCCAAGACAGGGAGGCCGGCTACGAGCAGTACTTC | CASSQDREAGYEQYF | . | TRBV4-3 | 15 | TRBJ2-7 | .
TGTGCCAGCAGCATACGACAGAACAATGAGCAGTTCTTC | CASSIRQNNEQFF | . | TRBV5-8 | 13 | TRBJ2-1 | .
TGTGCCAGCAGCTTAACCCTCGGGACGTATCAGCCCCAGCATTTT | CASSLTLGTYQPQHF | . | TRBV7-2 | 15 | TRBJ1-5 | .
TGTGCCAGCAGCTTGCAGGGGGCGATGAGATCTGGAAACACCATATATTTT | CASSLQGAMRSGNTIYF | TRBD1 | TRBV5-6 | 17 | TRBJ1-3 | medium-sized
TGTGCCAGCAGCCCAGGCACCCTGGGCGAGCAGTACTTC | CASSPGTLGEQYF | . | TRBV7-2 | 13 | TRBJ2-7 | .
TGTGCCAGCAGCTATACGTCGCTCCTTGGGGCTTTCTTT | CASSYTSLLGAFF | . | TRBV11-2 | 13 | TRBJ1-1 | .
TGTGCCAGCAGTTTAGGGACAGGGGGCTTCTATGGCTACACCTTC | CASSLGTGGFYGYTF | TRBD1 | TRBV27 | 15 | TRBJ1-2 | once